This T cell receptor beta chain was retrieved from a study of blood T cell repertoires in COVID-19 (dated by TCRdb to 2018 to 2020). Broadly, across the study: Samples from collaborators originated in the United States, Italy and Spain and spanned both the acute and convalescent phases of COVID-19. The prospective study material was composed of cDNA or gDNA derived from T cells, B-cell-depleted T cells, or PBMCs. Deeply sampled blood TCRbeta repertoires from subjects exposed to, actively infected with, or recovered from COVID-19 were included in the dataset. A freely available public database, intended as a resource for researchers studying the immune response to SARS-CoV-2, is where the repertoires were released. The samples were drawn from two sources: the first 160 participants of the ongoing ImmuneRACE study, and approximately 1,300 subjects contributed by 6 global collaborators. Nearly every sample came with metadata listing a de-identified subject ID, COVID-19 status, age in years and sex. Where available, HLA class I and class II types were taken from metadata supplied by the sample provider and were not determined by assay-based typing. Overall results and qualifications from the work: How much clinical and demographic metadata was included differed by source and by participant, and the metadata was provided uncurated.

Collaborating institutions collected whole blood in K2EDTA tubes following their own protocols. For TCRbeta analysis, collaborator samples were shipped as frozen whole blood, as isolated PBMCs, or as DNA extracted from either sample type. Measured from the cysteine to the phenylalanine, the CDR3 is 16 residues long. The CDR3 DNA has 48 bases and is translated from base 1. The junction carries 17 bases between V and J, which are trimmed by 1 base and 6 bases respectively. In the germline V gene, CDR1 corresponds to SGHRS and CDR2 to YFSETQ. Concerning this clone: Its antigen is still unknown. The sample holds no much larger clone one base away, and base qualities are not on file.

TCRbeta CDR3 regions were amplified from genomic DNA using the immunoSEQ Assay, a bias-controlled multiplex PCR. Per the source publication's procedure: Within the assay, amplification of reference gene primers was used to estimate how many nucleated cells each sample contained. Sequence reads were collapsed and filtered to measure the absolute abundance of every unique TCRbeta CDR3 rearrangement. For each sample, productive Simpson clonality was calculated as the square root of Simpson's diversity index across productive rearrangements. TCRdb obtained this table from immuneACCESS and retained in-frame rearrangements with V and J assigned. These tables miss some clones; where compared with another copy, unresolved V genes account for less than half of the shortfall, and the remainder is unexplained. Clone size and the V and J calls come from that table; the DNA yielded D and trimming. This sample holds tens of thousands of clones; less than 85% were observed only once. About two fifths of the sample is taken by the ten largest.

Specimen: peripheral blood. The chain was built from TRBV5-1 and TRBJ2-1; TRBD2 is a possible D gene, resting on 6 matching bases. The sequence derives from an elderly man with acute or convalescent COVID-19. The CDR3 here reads CASSLTGSPPGNEQFF. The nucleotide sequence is TGCGCCAGCAGCTTGACCGGGAGTCCCCCAGGCAATGAGCAGTTCTTC.